One and the same sample provided the 31 T cell receptor beta chains below, sequenced in a study of T-cell memory formation after mild COVID-19. TCRdb re-called the 5' RACE reads through MiXCR, storing one row per CDR3 protein. The data show some 320,000 distinct CDR3 sequences, around 15% seen once. Material for sequencing was PBMCs or a T cell subset sorted from them (not recorded which). These TCRs come from a man between 18 and 29 years old who had mild COVID-19 (a few samples of this study predate the infection). Cell type and time point are not known.

This clonotype was counted a few times. The V and J genes are TRBV2 and TRBJ2-1; possible D gene TRBD1, 5 bases. With 5 bases removed from V and 9 bases from J, the gap between germline ends came to 17 bases. Per the germline V gene, CDR1 is SNHLY and CDR2 is FYNNEI. The CDR3 loop spans 14 amino acids. CDR3 sequence (DNA): TGTGCCAGCAGTTTAAGCCAGGGTGAGAGTGAGCAGTTCTTC. Translated, it gives CASSLSQGESEQFF.

This clonotype was found a few times. The rearrangement joins TRBV7-2 to TRBJ2-2, with D tentatively TRBD1 (5 bases). This CDR3 spans 13 amino acids. Looked up from germline, CDR1 is SGHTA and CDR2 is FQGNSA. CDR3 in DNA: TGTGCTTCGCAGGGTTTTGGCACCGGGGAGCTGTTTTTT. As protein: CASQGFGTGELFF.

This clonotype appeared a few times. The chain is built from TRBV5-1 and TRBJ1-4; unclear D gene. V was clipped by 2 bases and J by 8 bases, with 19 bases between them. This CDR3 is 16 amino acids long. The germline V gene has CDR1 SGHRS and CDR2 YFSETQ. Here the CDR3 reads CASSFISAPNLEKLFF. DNA for the CDR3: TGCGCCAGCAGCTTTATATCGGCCCCAAATCTGGAAAAACTGTTTTTT.

This clonotype showed up just a few times. CDR3 residues: CASSQDRGGQPQHF. Here the CDR3 DNA reads TGTGCCAGCAGCCAGGACAGGGGTGGTCAGCCCCAGCATTTT. This chain uses TRBV7-2 with TRBJ1-5, with 9 bases identical to TRBD1. Trimming took 5 bases from V and 6 from J; bases not matched to a gene: 5. CDR3 length equals 14 residues. The V gene's germline CDR1 is SGHTA and CDR2 FQGNSA.

This chain uses TRBV6-5 with TRBJ1-2; D gene uncertain. The CDR3 loop spans 13 amino acids. The V gene's germline CDR1 is MNHEY and CDR2 SVGAGI. V was shortened by 3 bases and J by 7 bases, with 12 bases between the two germline ends. CDR3 amino acids: CASSYSRAAGYTF. CDR3 nucleotide sequence: TGTGCCAGCAGTTATTCTCGGGCCGCTGGCTACACCTTC.

The V gene is TRBV29-1, the J gene TRBJ2-1, with a weak D call TRBD1 (5 bases). Germline V gene data show CDR1 as SQVTM and CDR2 as ANQGSEA. The CDR3 has 11 residues. V shed 6 bases and J shed 4 bases, with 7 bases lying between them. The CDR3 protein is CSVRVYNEQFF. The CDR3, as DNA: TGCAGCGTCAGGGTTTACAATGAGCAGTTCTTC.

The sample holds a few counts of this clonotype. The V call is TRBV7-2, the J call TRBJ2-2, with TRBD2 matching 11 bases. Germline CDR1 SGHTA, CDR2 FQGNSA. The CDR3 loop spans 15 amino acids. The junction had 8 bases not matched to a gene; V was cut back by 10 bases and J by 4 bases. The CDR3 here is CATRLAGTSTGELFF. As DNA, the CDR3 is TGTGCCACCCGACTAGCGGGAACGAGCACCGGGGAGCTGTTTTTT. Complete variable domain (other parts from reference TRBV7-2 and TRBJ2-2): GAGVSQSPSNKVTEKGKDVELRCDPISGHTALYWYRQSLGQGLEFLIYFQGNSAPDKSGLPSDRFSAERTGGSVSTLTIQRTQQEDSAVYLCATRLAGTSTGELFFGEGSRLTVL.

The gene calls are TRBV5-1 and TRBJ2-5; D tentatively fits TRBD1 or TRBD2 (5 bases each). The V gene's germline CDR1 is SGHRS and CDR2 YFSETQ. V gave up 4 bases and J gave up 2 bases, with 12 bases separating them. The CDR3 runs to 14 residues. For the CDR3, the DNA is TGCGCCAGCAGCACGGGACGTACACAAGAGACCCAGTACTTC. It yields the protein CASSTGRTQETQYF.

This clonotype was counted only a few times. The chain links TRBV7-9 to TRBJ1-6; no firm D call. There are 15 residues in the CDR3. Deletions cut 4 bases from V and 0 bases from J, with 7 bases between. From germline, CDR1 is SEHNR and CDR2 FQNEAQ (reference sequence). The CDR3: CASSSQDSYNSPLHF. CDR3 sequence (DNA): TGTGCCAGCAGCTCGCAGGACTCCTATAATTCACCCCTCCACTTT.

This clonotype appeared a few times. The chain has TRBV4-2 and TRBJ2-1, with 8 bases that match TRBD1. The CDR3 is made up of 15 amino acids. J gave up 8 bases and V 2 bases, and 8 bases lay outside the gene matches. Germline lookup yields CDR1 LGHNA and CDR2 YNFKEQ. The DNA of the CDR3 is TGTGCCAGCAGCCAATGGGCGGACAGGGTCGATGAGCAGTTCTTC. This encodes CASSQWADRVDEQFF.

CDR3 residues: CSAVDRAGEQFF. The DNA of the CDR3 is TGCAGTGCTGTTGACAGGGCCGGTGAGCAGTTCTTC. The chain employs TRBV20-1 and TRBJ2-1; TRBD1 matches at 7 bases. This CDR3 has 12 amino acids. Germline V gene data show CDR1 as DFQATT and CDR2 as SNEGSKA (reference sequence). Trimming removed 5 bases from V and 9 bases from J; junction bases left unmatched: 7.

The V gene is TRBV2, the J gene TRBJ1-1; D gene ambiguous. Trimming pared 6 bases from V and 3 bases from J, leaving 14 bases between. Germline CDR1 reads SNHLY; CDR2 reads FYNNEI. This CDR3 spans 14 amino acids. The CDR3 reads CASRGPGKHTEAFF. CDR3 DNA sequence: TGTGCCAGCAGGGGCCCGGGGAAGCACACTGAAGCTTTCTTT.

The chain links TRBV24-1 to TRBJ2-2; D not certain. The CDR3 consists of 13 residues. Germline V gene data show CDR1 as KGHDR and CDR2 as SFDVKD. The germline V and J ends were trimmed by 5 bases and 4 bases, with 7 bases remaining between them. CDR3 nucleotide sequence: TGTGCCACCAGTGCATGGGCCACCGGGGAGCTGTTTTTT. It yields the protein CATSAWATGELFF.

This clonotype occurred a few times. The chain combines TRBV12-3 or TRBV12-4 with TRBJ1-2; D not resolved. The CDR3 has 13 residues. Trimming left V 7 bases short and J 8 bases short, with 17 bases between. CDR3 DNA sequence: TGTGCCAGCACCCCGACGACTGGCTGGGGCTACACCTTC. This translates into CASTPTTGWGYTF.

V usage is TRBV18 and J usage is TRBJ2-1, with 12 bases aligning to TRBD2. The ends lost 3 bases at V and 7 bases at J; junction bases unmatched: 7. The CDR3 length is 16 residues. Germline values: CDR1 KGHSH, CDR2 LQKENI. The CDR3 loop is CASSPTGLAGNNEQFF. The DNA of the CDR3 is TGTGCCAGCTCACCCACCGGACTAGCGGGGAATAATGAGCAGTTCTTC.

This rearrangement joins TRBV20-1 to TRBJ2-7; tentatively, D is TRBD1 (5 bases). Deletions cut 5 bases from V and 0 bases from J, with 11 bases between. The CDR3 runs 13 residues. Per germline, CDR1 DFQATT and CDR2 SNEGSKA (reference sequence). DNA of the CDR3: TGCAGTGCTCGAACAGGCCCCTCCTACGAGCAGTACGTC. Its protein product is CSARTGPSYEQYV.

V and J are TRBV5-1 and TRBJ2-7, with TRBD2 identical over 8 bases. Germline assignment: CDR1 SGHRS and CDR2 YFSETQ. With 4 bases clipped from V and 0 bases from J, the junction kept 6 bases outside the gene matches. The CDR3 covers 15 residues. The CDR3 region is CASSPWTSSSYEQYF. The CDR3 nucleotides read TGCGCCAGCAGCCCCTGGACTAGCAGCTCCTACGAGCAGTACTTC. Supplemented by reference TRBV5-1 and TRBJ2-7, the full variable domain reads KAGVTQTPRYLIKTRGQQVTLSCSPISGHRSVSWYQQTPGQGLQFLFEYFSETQRNKGNFPGRFSGRQFSNSRSEMNVSTLELGDSALYLCASSPWTSSSYEQYFGPGTRLTVT.

V is TRBV7-8 and J is TRBJ1-2, with a weak D call TRBD1 (5 bases). The CDR3 is made up of 15 amino acids. V lost 5 bases and J 4 bases, leaving 17 bases between the germline ends. In germline, CDR1 is SGHVS, CDR2 FQNEAQ. The CDR3 DNA follows: TGTGCCAGCAGCCCACCGGCAGGGTTAGGCTATGGCTACACCTTC. Amino acid sequence: CASSPPAGLGYGYTF. Variable domain in full (rest from reference TRBV7-8 and TRBJ1-2): GAGVSQSPRYKVAKRGQDVALRCDPISGHVSLFWYQQALGQGPEFLTYFQNEAQLDKSGLPSDRFFAERPEGSVSTLKIQRTQQEDSAVYLCASSPPAGLGYGYTFGSGTRLTVV.

The CDR3 reads CASSFRPIESPLHF. DNA for the CDR3: TGTGCCAGCAGTTTCCGGCCGATTGAGTCACCCCTCCACTTT. The rearrangement links TRBV27 to TRBJ1-6, with D uncertain. Trimming left V 3 bases short and J 10 bases short, with 13 bases between. Germline V gene lookup returns CDR1 MNHEY and CDR2 SMNVEV (reference sequence). This CDR3 has 14 residues.

This chain uses TRBV4-1 with TRBJ2-1; TRBD1 or TRBD2 may be the D gene (6 bases each). V was shortened by 3 bases and J by 0 bases, with 12 bases between the two germline ends. CDR1 MGHRA and CDR2 YSYEKL come from the germline V gene. The CDR3 runs 16 residues. The CDR3 sequence is CASSQRGASSYNEQFF. DNA for the CDR3: TGCGCCAGCAGCCAGAGGGGGGCCAGCTCCTACAATGAGCAGTTCTTC.

This clonotype was observed a few times. The V call is TRBV27, the J call TRBJ1-4; D is ambiguous. The CDR3 sequence is 14 residues long. With 5 bases removed from V and 8 bases from J, the gap between germline ends came to 15 bases. In germline, CDR1 is MNHEY, CDR2 SMNVEV (reference sequence). The CDR3 bases are TGTGCCAGCAGTGAAGCGGCATTAGGAGAAAAACTGTTTTTT. This gives the protein CASSEAALGEKLFF.

This clonotype was detected only a few times. The chain couples TRBV6-5 to TRBJ2-7; D uncertain. This CDR3 is built from 13 residues. Trimming took 2 bases from V and 7 from J, leaving 12 bases between them. Per the germline V gene, CDR1 is MNHEY and CDR2 is SVGAGI. CDR3: CASSYALEGEQYF. Written as DNA, the CDR3 is TGTGCCAGCAGTTACGCGCTGGAAGGGGAGCAGTACTTC.

The V and J genes are TRBV6-2 or TRBV6-3 and TRBJ2-6, with 9 bases identical to TRBD1. This CDR3 has 15 residues. V lost 5 bases, J lost 12 bases, and 11 bases stayed unmatched. Germline V gives CDR1 MNHEY, CDR2 SVGEGT. The CDR3 DNA reads as TGTGCCAGCAGTCCGTGGACAGGGGAAAGTCGCGTCCTGACTTTC. This encodes CASSPWTGESRVLTF.

This rearrangement joins TRBV6-1 to TRBJ2-4; 9 positions agree with TRBD1. With V trimmed by 6 bases and J by 14 bases, 17 bases remained unmatched. The CDR3 extends over 15 amino acids. In germline, CDR1 is MNHNS, CDR2 SASEGT. In DNA form, the CDR3 reads TGTGCCAGCAGCTTCAGAGGACAGGGGAAAGCGTCGGAGTACTTC. Its protein product is CASSFRGQGKASEYF.

Only a few counts were recorded for this clonotype. This chain links TRBV11-2 with TRBJ2-2, with D perhaps assigned TRBD1 or TRBD2 (5 bases each). This CDR3 spans 13 amino acids. The V gene lost 4 bases and the J gene lost 7 bases, with 10 bases spanning the gap. From germline, CDR1 is SGHAT and CDR2 FQNNGV. This CDR3 reads CASSSTGGGELFF. CDR3 sequence (DNA): TGTGCCAGCAGCTCAACTGGGGGCGGGGAGCTGTTTTTT. Using reference TRBV11-2 and TRBJ2-2 for the parts outside the CDR3, the full variable domain is EAGVAQSPRYKIIEKRQSVAFWCNPISGHATLYWYQQILGQGPKLLIQFQNNGVVDDSQLPKDRFSAERLKGVDSTLKIQPAKLEDSAVYLCASSSTGGGELFFGEGSRLTVL.

The chain is built from TRBV12-3 or TRBV12-4 and TRBJ1-2; a weak D match, TRBD1 (5 bases). The CDR3 runs 11 residues. The ends were cut back, 6 bases at V and 8 bases at J, with 10 bases in the middle. The CDR3 nucleotides read TGTGCCAGCAGATCGGGGCTAGGCTACACCTTC. Amino acids: CASRSGLGYTF.

This chain uses TRBV6-1 with TRBJ2-4; no firm D call. The CDR3 totals 12 residues. V dropped 6 bases and J dropped 12 bases, with 15 bases sitting between them. Germline values: CDR1 MNHNS, CDR2 SASEGT. CDR3 in DNA: TGTGCCAGCAGCGGCCCGGGCCCGGGTCAGTACTTC. It yields the protein CASSGPGPGQYF.

This chain joins TRBV6-5 and TRBJ2-5; TRBD1 matches at 8 bases. The V gene's germline CDR1 is MNHEY and CDR2 SVGAGI. This CDR3 region has 12 residues. J gave up 2 bases and V 8 bases, and 1 base lay outside the gene matches. This CDR3 is CASHRGQETQYF. Written as DNA, the CDR3 is TGTGCCAGCCACAGGGGGCAAGAGACCCAGTACTTC.

The chain links TRBV6-2 or TRBV6-3 to TRBJ2-7, with 14 bases that match TRBD2. Germline V CDR1 and CDR2: MNHEY, SVGEGT. Unmatched junction bases numbered 7, after V lost 7 bases and J lost 5 bases. There are 15 residues in the CDR3. The CDR3 loop is CASKNSGLAGDEQYF. Here the CDR3 DNA reads TGTGCCAGCAAAAACTCGGGACTAGCGGGAGACGAGCAGTACTTC.

The V call is TRBV20-1, the J call TRBJ2-5; a possible D gene is TRBD1 (5 bases). The CDR3 consists of 15 residues. Trimming removed 3 bases from V and 2 bases from J, with 16 bases in between. Germline V gene lookup returns CDR1 DFQATT and CDR2 SNEGSKA (reference sequence). CDR3 region: CSASQGEPIQETQYF. DNA of the CDR3: TGCAGTGCTAGTCAAGGGGAACCTATACAAGAGACCCAGTACTTC.

In its sample, this clonotype was seen a few times. V usage is TRBV5-5 and J usage is TRBJ2-7, with TRBD1 as a possible D gene (5 bases). The CDR3 totals 15 residues. The V end lost 0 bases, the J end lost 2 bases, and 12 bases lay between the germline ends. Germline V lookup: CDR1 SGHKS, CDR2 YYEKEE (reference sequence). This CDR3 is CASSLATGTTYEQYF. The CDR3 nucleotides are TGTGCCAGCAGCTTGGCCACAGGTACCACCTACGAGCAGTACTTC.